This T cell receptor (beta chain) was observed in a study of cytomegalovirus exposure and HLA in healthy donors. Losses at the gene ends were 9 bases for V and 6 bases for J; bases not matched to a gene: 7. CDR1 LNHDA and CDR2 SQIVND come from the germline V gene (reference sequence). The CDR3 is 12 residues long. Primers: 60 Vbeta forward and 13 Jbeta reverse. Sequenced by immunoSEQ multiplex PCR; TCRdb stores in-frame clones only, minus some. The data show around 150,000 clones, with 65% to 85% seen just once and approximately 6.8% held by the top ten. This chain links TRBV19 with TRBJ1-2, with 7 bases matching TRBD1. Sequenced sample: PBMCs. This receptor was taken from a male donor in good health and CMV-seropositive. The CDR3 spells CARHRGKHGYTF. CDR3 nucleotide sequence: TGTGCCAGACACAGGGGTAAGCATGGCTACACCTTC.